This T cell receptor beta chain appears in the sequencing data of a study of blood T cells in healthy people across ages. Findings and limits, study-wide: Naive T cell percentage showed a strong correlation with the diversity of TCR beta. A roughly linear age-dependent decrease characterized TCR beta diversity per million T cells. Total diversity from one million sequenced T cells was likely underestimated.

Looked up from germline, CDR1 is SGDLS and CDR2 is YYNGEE. This CDR3 has 14 residues. V lost 0 bases and J lost 5, with 11 bases in between. A J-beta primer mix and a sample-barcoded 5' primer were used in a second PCR of roughly 6 to 11 cycles. In TCRdb, the 5' RACE reads were re-called with MiXCR into one record per CDR3 protein. The sample shows 1.5 million to 2 million distinct CDR3 sequences, 28% of them seen only once. Total RNA, at least 5.5 micrograms per sample, came from PBMCs. Turning to this clonotype: What it recognizes is unknown.

The source of this sequence is a woman in her 30s in good health. The source material was blood. The chain uses TRBV9 and TRBJ1-1; D gene unclear. CDR3 region: CASSVAHTLTEAFF. For the CDR3, the DNA is TGTGCCAGCAGCGTAGCTCACACCCTGACTGAAGCTTTCTTT. Full variable domain (outside the CDR3, taken from reference TRBV9 and TRBJ1-1): DSGVTQTPKHLITATGQRVTLRCSPRSGDLSVYWYQQSLDQGLQFLIQYYNGEERAKGNILERFSAQQFPDLHSELNLSSLELGDSALYFCASSVAHTLTEAFFGQGTRLTVV.